This T cell receptor (beta chain) was recorded in a study of T cell responses to AZD1222 COVID-19 vaccine. Produced via immunoSEQ multiplex PCR; TCRdb's table is partial and in-frame only. The repertoire holds 75,000 to 80,000 clones, with 60% to 85% as singletons. This CDR3 is 13 amino acids long. Germline assignment: CDR1 MNHEY and CDR2 SMNVEV (reference sequence). The V gene end was trimmed by 6 bases and the J gene end by 6 bases; junction bases not matched to a gene: 1. The count of this clone is one. The gene calls are TRBV27 and TRBJ2-1, with TRBD2 matching over 11 bases. Sequencing used peripheral blood, obtained 28 days after the second dose of the MenACWY control vaccine. The sequence was obtained from an adult who received the MenACWY meningococcal vaccine as a control. CDR3 sequence reads: CASRTSGTNEQFF. CDR3 nucleotide sequence: TGTGCCAGCAGGACTAGCGGGACCAATGAGCAGTTCTTC.